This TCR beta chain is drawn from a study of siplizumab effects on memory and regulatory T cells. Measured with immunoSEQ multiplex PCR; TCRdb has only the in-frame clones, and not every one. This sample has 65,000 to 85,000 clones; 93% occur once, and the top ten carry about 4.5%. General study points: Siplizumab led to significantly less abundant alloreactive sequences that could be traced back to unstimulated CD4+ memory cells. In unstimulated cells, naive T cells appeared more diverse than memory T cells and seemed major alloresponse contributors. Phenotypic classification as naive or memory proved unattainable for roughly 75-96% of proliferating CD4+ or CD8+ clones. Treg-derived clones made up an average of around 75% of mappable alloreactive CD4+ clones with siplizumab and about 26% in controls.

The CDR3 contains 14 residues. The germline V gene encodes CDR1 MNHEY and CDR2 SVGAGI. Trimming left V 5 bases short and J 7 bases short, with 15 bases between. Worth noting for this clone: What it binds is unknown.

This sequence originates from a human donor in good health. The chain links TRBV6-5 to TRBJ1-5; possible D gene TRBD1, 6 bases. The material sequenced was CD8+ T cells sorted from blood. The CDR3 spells CASSQKGGRQPQHF. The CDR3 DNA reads TGTGCCAGCAGTCAAAAGGGGGGTCGGCAGCCCCAGCATTTT.